The source of this T cell receptor (beta chain) is a study of beta chain features in type 1 diabetes. Study conclusions and caveats: Shortening that was moderate but significant affected the TCRB CDR3s of Type 1 diabetes patients in all four CD4+ subsets.

Germline V CDR1 and CDR2: LNHNV, YYDKDF (reference sequence). The germline V and J ends were trimmed by 4 bases and 8 bases, with 11 bases remaining between them. This CDR3 is built from 12 residues. With regard to this clone: Its antigen is still unknown.

TCRB transcripts that were expressed got sequenced, as all of the isolated RNA had been reverse transcribed. Using immunoSEQ multiplex PCR, the repertoire was profiled, and TCRdb retains in-frame clones only, with some absent. The sample contains 300,000 or so clones, over 11% of which appear only once. Sequencing used naive CD4+ T cells from blood. The rearrangement uses TRBV15 and TRBJ1-2, with no clear D. This sequence was found in a man younger than 40 with type 1 diabetes. The DNA of the CDR3 is TGTGCCACCAGCAATCCTGCGGAGGGCTACACCTTC. Amino acid sequence: CATSNPAEGYTF.